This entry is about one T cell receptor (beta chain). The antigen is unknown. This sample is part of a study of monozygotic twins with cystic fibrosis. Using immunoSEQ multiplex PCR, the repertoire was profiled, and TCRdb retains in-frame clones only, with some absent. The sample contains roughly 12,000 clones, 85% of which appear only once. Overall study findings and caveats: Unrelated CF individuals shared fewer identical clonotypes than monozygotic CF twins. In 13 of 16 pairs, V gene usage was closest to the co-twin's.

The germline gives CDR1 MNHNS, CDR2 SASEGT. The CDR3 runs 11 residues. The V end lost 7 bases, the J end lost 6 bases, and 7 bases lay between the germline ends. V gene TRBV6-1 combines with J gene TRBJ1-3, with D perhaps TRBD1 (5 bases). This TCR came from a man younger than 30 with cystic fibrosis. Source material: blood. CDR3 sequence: CASTGENTIYF. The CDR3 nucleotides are TGTGCCAGCACGGGGGAAAACACCATATATTTT.